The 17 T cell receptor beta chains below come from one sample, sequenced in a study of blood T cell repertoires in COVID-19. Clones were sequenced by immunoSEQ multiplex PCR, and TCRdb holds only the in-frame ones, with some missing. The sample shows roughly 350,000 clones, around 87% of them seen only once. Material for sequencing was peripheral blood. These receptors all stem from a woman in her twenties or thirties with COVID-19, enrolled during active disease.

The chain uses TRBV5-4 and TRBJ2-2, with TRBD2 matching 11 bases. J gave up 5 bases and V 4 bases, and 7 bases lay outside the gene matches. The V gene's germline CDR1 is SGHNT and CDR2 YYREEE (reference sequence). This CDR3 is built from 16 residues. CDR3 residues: CASSPGTSGNTGELFF. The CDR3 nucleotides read TGTGCCAGCAGCCCCGGGACTAGCGGTAATACCGGGGAGCTGTTTTTT.

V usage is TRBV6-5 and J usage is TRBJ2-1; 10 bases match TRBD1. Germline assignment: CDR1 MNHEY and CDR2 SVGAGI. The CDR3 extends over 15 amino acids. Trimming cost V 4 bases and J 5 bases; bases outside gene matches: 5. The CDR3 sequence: CASSSPGQGHNEQFF. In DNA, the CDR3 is TGTGCCAGCAGTTCCCCGGGACAGGGGCACAATGAGCAGTTCTTC.

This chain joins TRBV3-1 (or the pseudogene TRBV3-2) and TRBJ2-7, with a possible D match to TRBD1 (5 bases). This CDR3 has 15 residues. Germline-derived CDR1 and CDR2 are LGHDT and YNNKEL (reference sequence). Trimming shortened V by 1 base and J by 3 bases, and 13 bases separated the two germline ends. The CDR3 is CASSQAPGQGYEQYF. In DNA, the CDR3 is TGTGCCAGCAGCCAAGCCCCCGGGCAGGGCTACGAGCAGTACTTC.

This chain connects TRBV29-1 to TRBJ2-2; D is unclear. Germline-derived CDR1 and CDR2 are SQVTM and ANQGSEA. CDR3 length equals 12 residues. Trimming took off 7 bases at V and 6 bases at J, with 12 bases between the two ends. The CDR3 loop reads CSGRYLAGELFF. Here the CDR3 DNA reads TGCAGCGGTAGATACCTCGCCGGGGAGCTGTTTTTT.

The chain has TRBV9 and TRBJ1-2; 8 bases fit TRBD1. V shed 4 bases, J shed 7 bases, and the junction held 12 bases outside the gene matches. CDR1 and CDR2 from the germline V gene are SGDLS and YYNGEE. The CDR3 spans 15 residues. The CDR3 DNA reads TGTGCCAGCAGCCCCCGGCCGGGACAGGTGCTTGGCTACACCTTC. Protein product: CASSPRPGQVLGYTF.

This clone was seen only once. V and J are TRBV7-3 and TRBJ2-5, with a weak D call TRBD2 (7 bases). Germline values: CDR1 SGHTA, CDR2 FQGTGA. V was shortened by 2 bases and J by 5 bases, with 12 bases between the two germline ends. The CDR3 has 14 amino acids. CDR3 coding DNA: TGTGCCAGCAGCTTATGGGGGCGGGGGGAGACCCAGTACTTC. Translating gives CASSLWGRGETQYF.

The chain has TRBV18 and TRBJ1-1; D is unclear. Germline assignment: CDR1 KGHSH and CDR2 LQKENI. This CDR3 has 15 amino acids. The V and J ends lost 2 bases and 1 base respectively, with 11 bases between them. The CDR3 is CASSPASARNTEAFF. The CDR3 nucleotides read TGTGCCAGCTCACCAGCGTCCGCGAGGAACACTGAAGCTTTCTTT.

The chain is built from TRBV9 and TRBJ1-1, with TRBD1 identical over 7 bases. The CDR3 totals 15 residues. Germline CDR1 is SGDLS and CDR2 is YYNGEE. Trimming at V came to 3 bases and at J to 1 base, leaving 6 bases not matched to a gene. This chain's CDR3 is CASSARDSKNTEAFF. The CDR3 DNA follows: TGTGCCAGCAGCGCGAGGGACAGCAAGAACACTGAAGCTTTCTTT.

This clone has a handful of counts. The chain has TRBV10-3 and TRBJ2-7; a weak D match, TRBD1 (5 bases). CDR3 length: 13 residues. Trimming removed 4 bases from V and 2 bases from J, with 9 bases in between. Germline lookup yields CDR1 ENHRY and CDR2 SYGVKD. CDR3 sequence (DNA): TGTGCCATCAGTGTAGGCAGGGCCTACGAGCAGTACTTC. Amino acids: CAISVGRAYEQYF.

CDR3: CASSRQAGGETQYF. Here the CDR3 DNA reads TGTGCCAGCAGCCGGCAAGCGGGAGGGGAGACCCAGTACTTC. The chain links TRBV3-1 (or the pseudogene TRBV3-2) to TRBJ2-5; TRBD2 aligns across 10 bases. The CDR3 spans 14 residues. The ends lost 4 bases at V and 5 bases at J; junction bases unmatched: 4. The germline V gene has CDR1 LGHDT and CDR2 YNNKEL (reference sequence).

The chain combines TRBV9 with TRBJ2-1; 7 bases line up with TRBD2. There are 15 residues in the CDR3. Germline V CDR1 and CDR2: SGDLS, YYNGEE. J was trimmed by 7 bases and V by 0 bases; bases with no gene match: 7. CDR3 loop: CASSVGAGPRNEQFF. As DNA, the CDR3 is TGTGCCAGCAGCGTAGGAGCGGGGCCTAGAAATGAGCAGTTCTTC.

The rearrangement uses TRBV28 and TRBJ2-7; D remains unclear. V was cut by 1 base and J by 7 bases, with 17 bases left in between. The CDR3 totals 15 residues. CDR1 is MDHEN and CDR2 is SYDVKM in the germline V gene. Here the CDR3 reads CASSLSLSLAVEQYF. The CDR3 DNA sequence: TGTGCCAGCAGTTTATCCCTCTCACTGGCGGTGGAGCAGTACTTC.

The CDR3 protein is CASSLMGQGPDTQYF. Here the CDR3 DNA reads TGTGCCAGCAGCCTCATGGGACAGGGCCCAGATACGCAGTATTTT. This chain joins TRBV4-2 and TRBJ2-3; TRBD1 matches 9 bases. The ends lost 4 bases at V and 4 bases at J; junction bases unmatched: 6. The length of the CDR3 is 15 residues. Germline CDR1 reads LGHNA; CDR2 reads YNFKEQ.

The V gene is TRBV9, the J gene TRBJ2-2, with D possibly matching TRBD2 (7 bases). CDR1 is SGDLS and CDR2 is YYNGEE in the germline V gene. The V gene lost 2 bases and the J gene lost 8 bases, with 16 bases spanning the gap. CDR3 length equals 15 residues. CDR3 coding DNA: TGTGCCAGCAGCGTCCGGGGGGCCCTCGGAGGGGAGCTGTTTTTT. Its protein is CASSVRGALGGELFF.

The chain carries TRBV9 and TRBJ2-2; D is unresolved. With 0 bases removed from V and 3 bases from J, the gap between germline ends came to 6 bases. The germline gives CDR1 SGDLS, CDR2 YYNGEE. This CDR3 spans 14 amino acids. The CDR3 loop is CASSVDLYTGELFF. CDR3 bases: TGTGCCAGCAGCGTAGACTTGTACACCGGGGAGCTGTTTTTT.

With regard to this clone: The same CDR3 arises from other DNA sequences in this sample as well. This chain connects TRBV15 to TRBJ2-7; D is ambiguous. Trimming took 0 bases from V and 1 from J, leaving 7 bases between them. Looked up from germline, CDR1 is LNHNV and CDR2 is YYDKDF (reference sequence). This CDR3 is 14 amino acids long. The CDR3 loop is CATSRDVGSYEQYF. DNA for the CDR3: TGTGCCACCAGCAGAGATGTCGGGTCCTACGAGCAGTACTTC.

CDR3 protein: CASSYSGNEQFF. DNA of the CDR3: TGTGCCAGCAGTTATAGCGGGAATGAGCAGTTCTTC. The genes are TRBV5-4 and TRBJ2-1; 7 bases are a match to TRBD2. Germline assignment: CDR1 SGHNT and CDR2 YYREEE (reference sequence). This CDR3 is built from 12 residues. The junction had 3 bases not matched to a gene; V was cut back by 5 bases and J by 7 bases.